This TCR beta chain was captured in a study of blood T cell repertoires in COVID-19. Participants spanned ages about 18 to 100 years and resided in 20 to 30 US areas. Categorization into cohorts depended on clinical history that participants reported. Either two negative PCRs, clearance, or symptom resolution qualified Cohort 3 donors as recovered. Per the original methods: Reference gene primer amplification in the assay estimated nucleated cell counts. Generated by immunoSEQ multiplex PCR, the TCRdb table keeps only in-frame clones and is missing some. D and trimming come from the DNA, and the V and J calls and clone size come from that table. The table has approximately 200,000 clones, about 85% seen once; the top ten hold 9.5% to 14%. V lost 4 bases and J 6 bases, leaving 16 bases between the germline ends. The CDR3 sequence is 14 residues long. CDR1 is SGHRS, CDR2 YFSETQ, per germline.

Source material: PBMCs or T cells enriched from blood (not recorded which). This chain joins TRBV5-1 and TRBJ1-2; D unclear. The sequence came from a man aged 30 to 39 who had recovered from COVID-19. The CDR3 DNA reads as TGCGCCAGCAGCCTGGGTGGGTCGAGGAATGGCTACACCTTC. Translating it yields CASSLGGSRNGYTF.